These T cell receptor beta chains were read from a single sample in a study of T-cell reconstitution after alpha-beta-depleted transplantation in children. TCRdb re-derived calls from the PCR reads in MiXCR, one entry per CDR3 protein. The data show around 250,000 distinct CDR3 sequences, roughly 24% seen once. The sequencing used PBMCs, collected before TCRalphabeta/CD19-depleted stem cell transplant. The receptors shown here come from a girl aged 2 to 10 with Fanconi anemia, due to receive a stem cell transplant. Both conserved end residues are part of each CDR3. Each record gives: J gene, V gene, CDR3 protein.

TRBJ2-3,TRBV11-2,CASSLEARGGTDTQYF
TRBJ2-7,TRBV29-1,CSVERGDEQYF
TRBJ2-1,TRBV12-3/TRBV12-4,CASSSLGSSYNEQFF
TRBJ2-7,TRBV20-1,CCATRLAGGFYEQYF
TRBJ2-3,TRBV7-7,CASSRTSTDTQYF
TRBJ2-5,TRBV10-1,CASGKGTKETQYF
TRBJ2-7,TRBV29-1,CSAGLAGPYEQYF
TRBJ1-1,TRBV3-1,CASSQVEGRAFF
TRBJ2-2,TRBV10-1,CASKSPGRRAPGSCFF
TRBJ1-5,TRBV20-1,CSASFGRNQPQHF
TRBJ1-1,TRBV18,CASSPPFGEERNTEAFF
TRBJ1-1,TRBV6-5,CASSYFPANTEAFF
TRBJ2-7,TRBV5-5,CASSFRPLEAYEQYF
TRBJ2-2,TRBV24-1,CATSDLALAPGELFF
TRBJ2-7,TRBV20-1,CSATNYEQYF
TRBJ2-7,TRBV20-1,CSAIPKNYEQYF
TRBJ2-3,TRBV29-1,CSVDPDHATDTQYF
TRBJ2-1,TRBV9,CASSVWPASDPYNEQFF
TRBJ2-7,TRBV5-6,CASSLVVNRVYEQYF
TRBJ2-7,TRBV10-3,CAISHHSGNLDEQYF
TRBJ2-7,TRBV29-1,CSVVGGSYEQYF
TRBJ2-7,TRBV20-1,CSARDPRGRGYEQYF
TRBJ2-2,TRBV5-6,CASSPGQGELFF
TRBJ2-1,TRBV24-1,CATSDLSGRRNNEQFF
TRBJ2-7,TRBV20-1,CSAKKDRRLLYEQYF
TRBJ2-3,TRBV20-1,CSARHGLAGGVTDTQYF
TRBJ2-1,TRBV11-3,CASSLSTGAGGSGNEQFF
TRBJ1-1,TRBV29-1,CSVEALYRRRNEAFF